The clone carrying this T cell receptor beta chain was recorded a few times. V shed 4 bases and J shed 2 bases, with 9 bases lying between them. This CDR3 region has 13 residues. Germline V gene sequence: CDR1 SSHAT, CDR2 FNYEAQ (reference sequence). Time point here: peripheral blood 6 weeks after treatment start. Patients were living with locally advanced or metastatic urothelial carcinoma. Data came from immunoSEQ multiplex PCR; TCRdb stores just in-frame clones and leaves some out. The table has 35,000 to 45,000 clones, 91% seen once. The sample is drawn from a study of PD-L1 blockade in urothelial cancer.

The chain recombines TRBV7-7 with TRBJ2-7; a weak D match, TRBD1 (5 bases). This TCR was recovered from a man aged 65 to 79 with urothelial cancer. The specimen was PBMCs, collected around atezolizumab (anti-PD-L1) treatment. Written as DNA, the CDR3 is TGTGCCAGCAGCTCCGACAGTACCTACGAGCAGTACTTC. Its protein product is CASSSDSTYEQYF.